The present T cell receptor beta chain was sequenced within a study of CD8+CD57+ T cells in acquired aplastic anemia. CDR3 and TCR beta VDJ profiling relied on genomic DNA as the template. MiXCR, applied by TCRdb to the reads, yields one record per CDR3 protein. The sample carries roughly 150,000 distinct CDR3 sequences, approximately 44% recorded once. Whoever was chosen for sequencing had shown CD8+CD57+ cell expansion by flow cytometry. This CDR3 is 12 amino acids long. Deletions cut 7 bases from V and 6 bases from J, with 13 bases between. The V gene's germline CDR1 is SGDLS and CDR2 YYNGEE. This receptor was obtained from a human donor with aplastic anemia. Input material: sorted CD4+, CD8+, or CD8+CD57+ T cells (not recorded which) from PBMCs. The chain links TRBV9 to TRBJ2-5; maybe TRBD2 (5 bases). The CDR3: CASHAGLQTQYF. In DNA form, the CDR3 reads TGTGCCAGCCACGCGGGCTTACAGACCCAGTACTTC.